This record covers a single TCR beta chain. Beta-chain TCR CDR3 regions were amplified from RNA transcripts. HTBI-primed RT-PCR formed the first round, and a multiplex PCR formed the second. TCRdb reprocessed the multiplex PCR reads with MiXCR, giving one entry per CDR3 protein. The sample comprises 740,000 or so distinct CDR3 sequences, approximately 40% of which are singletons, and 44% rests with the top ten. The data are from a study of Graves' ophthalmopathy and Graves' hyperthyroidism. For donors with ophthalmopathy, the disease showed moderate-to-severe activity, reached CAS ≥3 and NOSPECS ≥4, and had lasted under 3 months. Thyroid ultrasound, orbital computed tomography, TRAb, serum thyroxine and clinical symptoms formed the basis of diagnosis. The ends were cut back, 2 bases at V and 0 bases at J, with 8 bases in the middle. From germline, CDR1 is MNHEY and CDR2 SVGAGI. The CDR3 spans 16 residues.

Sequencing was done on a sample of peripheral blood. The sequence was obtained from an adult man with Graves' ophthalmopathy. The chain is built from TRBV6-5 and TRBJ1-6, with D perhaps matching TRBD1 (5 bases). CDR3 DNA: TGTGCCAGCAGTTACGATGGGGGCTCCTATAATTCACCCCTCCACTTT. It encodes CASSYDGGSYNSPLHF.